The T cell receptor (beta chain) described here comes from a study of blood T cells in healthy people across ages. V was pared by 10 bases and J by 13 bases, with 14 bases of the junction left unmatched. The CDR3 has 13 amino acids. Germline CDR1 and CDR2: LNHDA and SQIVND (reference sequence). PBMCs, at least 7 million per sample, were isolated. Alongside a J-beta primer mix, a sample-barcoded 5' primer served in a second PCR lasting 7 to 11 cycles. TCRdb independently ran MiXCR on the 5' RACE reads; one entry per CDR3 protein. The sample includes hundreds of thousands of distinct CDR3 sequences, more than 55% seen only once; the top ten take under 30%.

Specimen: blood. The sequence came from a middle-aged man in good health. The chain is built from TRBV19 and TRBJ2-4; 9 nucleotides line up with TRBD2. CDR3 DNA sequence: TGTGCCACCGGACGAGCGGGAGGAGGGGAGCAGTACTTC. Translated, it gives CATGRAGGGEQYF.